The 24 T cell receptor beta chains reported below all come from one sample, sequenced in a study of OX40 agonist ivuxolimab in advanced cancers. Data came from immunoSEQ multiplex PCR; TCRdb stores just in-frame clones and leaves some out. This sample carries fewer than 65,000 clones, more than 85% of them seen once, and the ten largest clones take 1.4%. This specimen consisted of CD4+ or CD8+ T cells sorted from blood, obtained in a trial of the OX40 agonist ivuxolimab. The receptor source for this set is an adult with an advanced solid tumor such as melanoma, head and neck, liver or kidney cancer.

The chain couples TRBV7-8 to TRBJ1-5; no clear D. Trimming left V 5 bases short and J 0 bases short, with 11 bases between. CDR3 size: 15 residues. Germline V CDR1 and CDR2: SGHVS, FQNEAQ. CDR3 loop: CASSPKTNSNQPQHF. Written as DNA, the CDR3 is TGTGCCAGCAGCCCTAAGACAAATAGCAATCAGCCCCAGCATTTT.

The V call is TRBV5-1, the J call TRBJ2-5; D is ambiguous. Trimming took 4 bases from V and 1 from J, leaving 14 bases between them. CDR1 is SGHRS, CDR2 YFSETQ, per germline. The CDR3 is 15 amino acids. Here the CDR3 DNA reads TGCGCCAGCAGCGCTGCTTACTCAGGCCAAGAGACCCAGTACTTC. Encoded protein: CASSAAYSGQETQYF.

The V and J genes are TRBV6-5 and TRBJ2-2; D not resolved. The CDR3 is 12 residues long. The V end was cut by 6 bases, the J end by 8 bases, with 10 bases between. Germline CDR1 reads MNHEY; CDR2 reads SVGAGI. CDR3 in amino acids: CASSPTAGELFF. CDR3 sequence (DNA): TGTGCCAGCAGCCCGACTGCTGGGGAGCTGTTTTTT.

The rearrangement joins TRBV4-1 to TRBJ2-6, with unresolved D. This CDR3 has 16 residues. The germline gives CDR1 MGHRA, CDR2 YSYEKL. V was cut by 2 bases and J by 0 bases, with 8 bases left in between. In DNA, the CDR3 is TGCGCCAGCAGCCAATCTGCCCGCTCTGGGGCCAACGTCCTGACTTTC. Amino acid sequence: CASSQSARSGANVLTF.

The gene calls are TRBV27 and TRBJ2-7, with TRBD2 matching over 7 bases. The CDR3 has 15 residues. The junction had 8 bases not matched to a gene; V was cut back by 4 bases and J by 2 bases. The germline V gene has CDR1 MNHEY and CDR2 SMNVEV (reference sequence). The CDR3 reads CASSSPQRETYEQYF. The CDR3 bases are TGTGCCAGCAGTTCCCCCCAGCGGGAAACCTACGAGCAGTACTTC.

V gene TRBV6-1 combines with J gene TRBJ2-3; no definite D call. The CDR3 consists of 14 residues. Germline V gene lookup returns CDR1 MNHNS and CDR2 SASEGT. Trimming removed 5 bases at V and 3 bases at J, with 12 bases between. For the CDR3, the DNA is TGTGCCAGCAGTCAGGTTGGCGGAACAGATACGCAGTATTTT. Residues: CASSQVGGTDTQYF.

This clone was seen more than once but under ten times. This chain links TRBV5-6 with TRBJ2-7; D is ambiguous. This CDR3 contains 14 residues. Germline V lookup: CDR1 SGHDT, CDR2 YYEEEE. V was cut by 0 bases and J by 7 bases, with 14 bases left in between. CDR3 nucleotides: TGTGCCAGCAGCTTGGGGTGGGCTGGAGAAGAGCAGTACTTC. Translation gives CASSLGWAGEEQYF.

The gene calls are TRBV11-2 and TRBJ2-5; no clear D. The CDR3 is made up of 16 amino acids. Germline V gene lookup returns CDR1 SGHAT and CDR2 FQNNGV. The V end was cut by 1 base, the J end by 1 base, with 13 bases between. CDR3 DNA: TGTGCCAGCAGCTTAGTCTATCTGAAGCTCCAAGAGACCCAGTACTTC. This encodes CASSLVYLKLQETQYF.

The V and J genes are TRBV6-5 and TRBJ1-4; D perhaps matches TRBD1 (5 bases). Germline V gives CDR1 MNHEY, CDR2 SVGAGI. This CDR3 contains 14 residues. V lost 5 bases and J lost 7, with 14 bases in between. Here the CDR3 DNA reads TGTGCCAGCAGTCAGGGTTTACTCGTTGAAAAACTGTTTTTT. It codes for CASSQGLLVEKLFF.

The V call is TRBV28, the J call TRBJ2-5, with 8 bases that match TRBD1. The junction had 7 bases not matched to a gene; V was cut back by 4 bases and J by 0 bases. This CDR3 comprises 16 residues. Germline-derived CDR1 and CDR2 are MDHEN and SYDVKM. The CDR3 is CASSSPGGRNQETQYF. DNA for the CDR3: TGTGCCAGCAGTTCGCCAGGGGGCCGGAACCAAGAGACCCAGTACTTC.

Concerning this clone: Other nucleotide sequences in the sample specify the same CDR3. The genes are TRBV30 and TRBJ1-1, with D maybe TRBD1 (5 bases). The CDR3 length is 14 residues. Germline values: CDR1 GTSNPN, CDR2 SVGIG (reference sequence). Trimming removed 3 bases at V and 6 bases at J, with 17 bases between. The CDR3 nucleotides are TGTGCCTGGAGGGGGGTAGGGTACGGGGCTGAAGCTTTCTTT. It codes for CAWRGVGYGAEAFF.

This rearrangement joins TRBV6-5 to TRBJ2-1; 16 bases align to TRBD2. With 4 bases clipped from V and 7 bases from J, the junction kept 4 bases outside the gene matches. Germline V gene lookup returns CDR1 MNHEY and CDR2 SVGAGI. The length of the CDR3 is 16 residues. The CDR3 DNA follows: TGTGCCAGCAGTTCGCCGGGACTAGCGGGAGGGAATGAGCAGTTCTTC. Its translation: CASSSPGLAGGNEQFF.

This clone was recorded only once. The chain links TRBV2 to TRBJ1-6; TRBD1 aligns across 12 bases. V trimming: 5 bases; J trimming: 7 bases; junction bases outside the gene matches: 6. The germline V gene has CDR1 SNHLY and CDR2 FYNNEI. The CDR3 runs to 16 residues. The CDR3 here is CASSPGQGARNSPLHF. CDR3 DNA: TGTGCCAGCAGTCCGGGACAGGGGGCAAGAAATTCACCCCTCCACTTT.

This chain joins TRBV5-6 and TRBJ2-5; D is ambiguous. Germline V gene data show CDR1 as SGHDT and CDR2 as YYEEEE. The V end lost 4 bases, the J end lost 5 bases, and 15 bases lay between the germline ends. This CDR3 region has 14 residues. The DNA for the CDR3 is TGTGCCAGCAGCACGCAGATAACTGGGGAGACCCAGTACTTC. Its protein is CASSTQITGETQYF.

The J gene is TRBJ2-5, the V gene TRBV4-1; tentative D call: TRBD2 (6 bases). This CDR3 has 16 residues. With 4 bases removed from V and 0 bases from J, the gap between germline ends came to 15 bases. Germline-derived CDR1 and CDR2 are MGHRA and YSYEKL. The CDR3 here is CASSPSGGRYQETQYF. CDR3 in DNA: TGCGCCAGCAGCCCATCCGGAGGGCGGTACCAAGAGACCCAGTACTTC.

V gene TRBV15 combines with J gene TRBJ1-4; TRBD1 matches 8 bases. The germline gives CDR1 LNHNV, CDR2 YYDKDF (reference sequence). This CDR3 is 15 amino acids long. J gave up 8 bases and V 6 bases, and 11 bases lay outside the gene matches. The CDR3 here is CATRQTGQVPEKLFF. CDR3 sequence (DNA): TGTGCCACCAGACAGACGGGACAGGTACCCGAAAAACTGTTTTTT.

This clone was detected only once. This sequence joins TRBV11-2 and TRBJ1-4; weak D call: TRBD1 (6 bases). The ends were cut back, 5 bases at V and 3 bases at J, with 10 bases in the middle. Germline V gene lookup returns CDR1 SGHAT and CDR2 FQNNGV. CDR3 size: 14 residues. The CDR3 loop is CASSPTGANEKLFF. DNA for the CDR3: TGTGCCAGCAGCCCGACAGGAGCTAATGAAAAACTGTTTTTT.

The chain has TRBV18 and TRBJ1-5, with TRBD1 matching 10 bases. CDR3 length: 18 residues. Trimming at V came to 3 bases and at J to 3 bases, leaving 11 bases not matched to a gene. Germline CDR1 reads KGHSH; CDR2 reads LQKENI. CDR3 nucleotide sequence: TGTGCCAGCTCACCCAACGACCGGGACAGGGGCGTCAATCAGCCCCAGCATTTT. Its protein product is CASSPNDRDRGVNQPQHF.

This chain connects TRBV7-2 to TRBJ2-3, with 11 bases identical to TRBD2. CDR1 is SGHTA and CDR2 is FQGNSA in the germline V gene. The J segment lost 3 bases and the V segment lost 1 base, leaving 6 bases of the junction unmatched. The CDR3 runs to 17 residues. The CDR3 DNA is TGTGCCAGCAGCTTAGGCACTAGCGGGAGATTTACAGATACGCAGTATTTT. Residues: CASSLGTSGRFTDTQYF.

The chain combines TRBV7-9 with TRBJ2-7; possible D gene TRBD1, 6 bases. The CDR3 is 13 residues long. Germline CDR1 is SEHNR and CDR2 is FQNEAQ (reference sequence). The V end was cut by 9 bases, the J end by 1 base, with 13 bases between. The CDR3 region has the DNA TGTGCCAGTCACCGGGACATATCCTACGAGCAGTACTTC. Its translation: CASHRDISYEQYF. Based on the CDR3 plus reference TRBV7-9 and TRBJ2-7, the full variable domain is DTGVSQNPRHKITKRGQNVTFRCDPISEHNRLYWYRQTLGQGPEFLTYFQNEAQLEKSRLLSDRFSAERPKGSFSTLEIQRTEQGDSAMYLCASHRDISYEQYFGPGTRLTVT.

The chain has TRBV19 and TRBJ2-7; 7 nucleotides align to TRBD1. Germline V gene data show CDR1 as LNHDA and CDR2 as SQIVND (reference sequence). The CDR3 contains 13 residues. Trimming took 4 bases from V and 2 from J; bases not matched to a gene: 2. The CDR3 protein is CASSNGQAYEQYF. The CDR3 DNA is TGTGCCAGTAGTAATGGACAGGCCTACGAGCAGTACTTC.

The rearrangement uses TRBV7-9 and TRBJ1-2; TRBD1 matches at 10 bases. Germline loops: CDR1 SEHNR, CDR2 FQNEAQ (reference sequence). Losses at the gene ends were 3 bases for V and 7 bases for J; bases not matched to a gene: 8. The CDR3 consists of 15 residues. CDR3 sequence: CASSLGQGMVSGYTF. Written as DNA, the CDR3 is TGTGCCAGCAGCTTGGGACAGGGGATGGTTTCTGGCTACACCTTC.

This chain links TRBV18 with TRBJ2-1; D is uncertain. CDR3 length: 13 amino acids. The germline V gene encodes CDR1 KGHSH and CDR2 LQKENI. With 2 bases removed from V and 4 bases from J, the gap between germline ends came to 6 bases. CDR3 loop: CASSPGLYNEQFF. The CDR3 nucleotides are TGTGCCAGCTCACCAGGGTTGTACAATGAGCAGTTCTTC. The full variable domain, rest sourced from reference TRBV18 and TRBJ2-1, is NAGVMQNPRHLVRRRGQEARLRCSPMKGHSHVYWYRQLPEEGLKFMVYLQKENIIDESGMPKERFSAEFPKEGPSILRIQQVVRGDSAAYFCASSPGLYNEQFFGPGTRLTVL.

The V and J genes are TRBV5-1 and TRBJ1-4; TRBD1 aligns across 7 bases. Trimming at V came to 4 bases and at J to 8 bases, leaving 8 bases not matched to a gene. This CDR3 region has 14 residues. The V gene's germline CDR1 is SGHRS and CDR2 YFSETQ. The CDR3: CASSLRGGREKLFF. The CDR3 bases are TGCGCCAGCAGCCTCAGGGGGGGGCGGGAAAAACTGTTTTTT.